This passage covers 21 T cell receptor beta chains from one sample sequenced in a study of blood T cell repertoires in COVID-19. TCRdb keeps only in-frame clones here, not all; method: immunoSEQ multiplex PCR. The sample records fewer than 500,000 clones, approximately 77% being singletons. Specimen: peripheral blood. These TCRs come from a human donor with acute or convalescent COVID-19. The donor label of this sample is uncertain.

This chain links TRBV12-3 or TRBV12-4 with TRBJ2-7, with D possibly matching TRBD1 (6 bases). This CDR3 comprises 12 residues. V was clipped by 8 bases and J by 2 bases, with 10 bases between them. The CDR3 coding sequence is TGTGCCAGCGGATGGACAGCCTACGAGCAGTACTTC. It translates to CASGWTAYEQYF.

The gene calls are TRBV5-8 and TRBJ2-7, with D possibly being TRBD2 (5 bases). The length of the CDR3 is 16 residues. V shed 0 bases and J shed 2 bases, with 15 bases lying between them. Germline assignment: CDR1 SGHTS and CDR2 YDEGEE. The CDR3 region is CASSLVRGPQTYEQYF. Here the CDR3 DNA reads TGTGCCAGCAGCTTGGTCCGAGGGCCCCAAACCTACGAGCAGTACTTC.

The chain couples TRBV3-1 (or the pseudogene TRBV3-2) to TRBJ2-7; 8 bases align to TRBD1. Germline values: CDR1 LGHDT, CDR2 YNNKEL (reference sequence). Losses at the gene ends were 4 bases for V and 7 bases for J; bases not matched to a gene: 12. The CDR3 has 15 amino acids. CDR3: CASSLGQGGLREQYF. Written as DNA, the CDR3 is TGTGCCAGCAGCCTCGGACAGGGTGGTTTGCGGGAGCAGTACTTC.

V gene TRBV4-1 combines with J gene TRBJ2-2, with a possible D match to TRBD1 (5 bases). The CDR3 totals 16 residues. From germline, CDR1 is MGHRA and CDR2 YSYEKL. V lost 0 bases to trimming and J lost 2 bases, with 10 bases between them. CDR3 loop: CASSQEGAGNTGELFF. The CDR3 nucleotides are TGCGCCAGCAGCCAAGAAGGGGCAGGAAACACCGGGGAGCTGTTTTTT.

The chain combines TRBV5-1 with TRBJ2-7, with D possibly matching TRBD2 (6 bases). Germline CDR1 and CDR2: SGHRS and YFSETQ. The germline V and J ends were trimmed by 2 bases and 6 bases, with 12 bases remaining between them. The CDR3 has 13 residues. CDR3 residues: CASSLLGEAEQYF. The CDR3 DNA is TGCGCCAGCAGCTTATTAGGGGAGGCCGAGCAGTACTTC.

This rearrangement joins TRBV5-1 to TRBJ1-3; 7 bases are a match to TRBD1. Germline CDR1 SGHRS, CDR2 YFSETQ. Trimming at V came to 0 bases and at J to 10 bases, leaving 25 bases not matched to a gene. The CDR3 totals 20 residues. CDR3 amino acids: CASSLEGSLLQSGQIRTIYF. The CDR3, as DNA: TGCGCCAGCAGCTTGGAAGGCTCCCTCCTACAATCGGGACAGATCAGGACCATATATTTT.

This clone turned up a few times. The chain links TRBV5-1 to TRBJ1-2; the D gene is possibly TRBD1 (5 bases). CDR1 is SGHRS, CDR2 YFSETQ, per germline. CDR3 size: 13 residues. V lost 4 bases to trimming and J lost 4 bases, with 11 bases between them. The CDR3 nucleotides read TGCGCCAGCAGCCCCGGGGGAGGCTATGGCTACACCTTC. Its translation: CASSPGGGYGYTF.

The rearrangement joins TRBV6-5 to TRBJ2-1; 11 nucleotides match TRBD1. V lost 7 bases, J lost 6 bases, and 5 bases stayed unmatched. CDR1 is MNHEY, CDR2 SVGAGI, per germline. This CDR3 is built from 14 residues. The CDR3 nucleotides are TGTGCCAGCACGCGGGACAGGGGGGGCAATGAGCAGTTCTTC. It yields the protein CASTRDRGGNEQFF.

The genes are TRBV28 and TRBJ1-4; maybe TRBD1 (5 bases). CDR1 and CDR2 from the germline V gene are MDHEN and SYDVKM. The CDR3 is 16 residues long. V was pared by 0 bases and J by 2 bases, with 10 bases between. The CDR3: CASSLWGGGTNEKLFF. DNA for the CDR3: TGTGCCAGCAGTTTATGGGGGGGAGGCACTAATGAAAAACTGTTTTTT. The whole variable domain, filled in from reference TRBV28 and TRBJ1-4, reads DVKVTQSSRYLVKRTGEKVFLECVQDMDHENMFWYRQDPGLGLRLIYFSYDVKMKEKGDIPEGYSVSREKKERFSLILESASTNQTSMYLCASSLWGGGTNEKLFFGSGTQLSVL.

This clone was found once. This chain joins TRBV18 and TRBJ2-3; TRBD1 matches at 9 bases. From germline, CDR1 is KGHSH and CDR2 LQKENI. Trimming took 4 bases from V and 0 from J; bases not matched to a gene: 2. The CDR3 runs to 15 residues. CDR3 DNA: TGTGCCAGCTCACGGGGACAGGGCAGCACAGATACGCAGTATTTT. Amino acids: CASSRGQGSTDTQYF. Variable domain in full (rest from reference TRBV18 and TRBJ2-3): NAGVMQNPRHLVRRRGQEARLRCSPMKGHSHVYWYRQLPEEGLKFMVYLQKENIIDESGMPKERFSAEFPKEGPSILRIQQVVRGDSAAYFCASSRGQGSTDTQYFGPGTRLTVL.

The rearrangement joins TRBV19 to TRBJ1-5; D might be TRBD1 (5 bases). The CDR3 covers 15 residues. Trimming left V 3 bases short and J 4 bases short, with 13 bases between. The V gene's germline CDR1 is LNHDA and CDR2 SQIVND (reference sequence). In nucleotides, the CDR3 is TGTGCCAGTAGTATCCGCATGGCAGGGAATCAGCCCCAGCATTTT. Its translation is CASSIRMAGNQPQHF.

The chain couples TRBV9 to TRBJ2-1; 10 bases align to TRBD2. Germline assignment: CDR1 SGDLS and CDR2 YYNGEE. Losses at the gene ends were 2 bases for V and 4 bases for J; bases not matched to a gene: 6. CDR3 length: 16 amino acids. As DNA, the CDR3 is TGTGCCAGCAGCGTGGGGCTAGCGGGAGCGTACAATGAGCAGTTCTTC. Its translation: CASSVGLAGAYNEQFF.

The chain has TRBV18 and TRBJ2-6; 11 nucleotides align to TRBD1. CDR1 is KGHSH, CDR2 LQKENI, per germline. The CDR3 has 20 amino acids. J gave up 0 bases and V 5 bases, and 12 bases lay outside the gene matches. The DNA for the CDR3 is TGTGCCAGCTCAGCACGGACAGGGGGCTGGCGACTCTCTGGGGCCAACGTCCTGACTTTC. It encodes CASSARTGGWRLSGANVLTF.

V is TRBV7-8 and J is TRBJ1-2; D might be TRBD1 (6 bases). Germline V lookup: CDR1 SGHVS, CDR2 FQNEAQ. V was trimmed by 5 bases and J by 8 bases, leaving 15 bases between them. The CDR3 spans 13 residues. The CDR3 region is CASSKGGPLGYTF. CDR3 bases: TGTGCCAGCAGCAAAGGGGGACCCTTGGGCTACACCTTC.

The chain links TRBV5-1 to TRBJ1-4; 9 nucleotides line up with TRBD1. CDR1 SGHRS and CDR2 YFSETQ come from the germline V gene. CDR3 size: 15 residues. V was pared by 0 bases and J by 8 bases, with 5 bases of the junction left unmatched. CDR3 protein: CASSLGGTGSEKLFF. CDR3 nucleotide sequence: TGCGCCAGCAGCTTGGGTGGGACAGGGTCCGAAAAACTGTTTTTT.

This chain joins TRBV5-1 and TRBJ2-2, with 11 bases fitting TRBD2. Germline CDR1 and CDR2: SGHRS and YFSETQ. The CDR3 contains 16 residues. Trimming at V came to 4 bases and at J to 6 bases, leaving 8 bases not matched to a gene. CDR3 DNA sequence: TGCGCCAGCAGCCACACTAGCGGGAGTCAGTCCGGGGAGCTGTTTTTT. Its translation is CASSHTSGSQSGELFF.

The chain links TRBV7-9 to TRBJ1-1; D not resolved. V was pared by 1 base and J by 10 bases, with 16 bases between. The CDR3 covers 14 residues. Germline values: CDR1 SEHNR, CDR2 FQNEAQ (reference sequence). The CDR3 sequence is CASSLGGAAIGAFF. The CDR3 coding sequence is TGTGCCAGCAGCTTAGGGGGAGCCGCCATTGGAGCTTTCTTT.

The chain links TRBV2 to TRBJ2-5; 10 bases align to TRBD1. Trimming at V came to 5 bases and at J to 0 bases, leaving 3 bases not matched to a gene. The CDR3 length is 15 residues. The germline gives CDR1 SNHLY, CDR2 FYNNEI. Here the CDR3 DNA reads TGTGCCAGCAGTCCCGGGACAGGGGACCAAGAGACCCAGTACTTC. This gives the protein CASSPGTGDQETQYF.

This CDR3 reads CASSYPRRSRNEKLFF. DNA of the CDR3: TGTGCCAGCAGTTATCCAAGACGGAGCCGTAATGAAAAACTGTTTTTT. V is TRBV6-6 and J is TRBJ1-4; D ambiguous. The germline V gene has CDR1 MNHNY and CDR2 SVGAGI (reference sequence). V lost 3 bases and J 4 bases, leaving 15 bases between the germline ends. The CDR3 is 16 amino acids.

The chain carries TRBV7-9 and TRBJ2-7; D ambiguous. The germline CDR1 and CDR2 sequences are SEHNR and FQNEAQ (reference sequence). This CDR3 comprises 14 residues. The germline V and J ends were trimmed by 4 bases and 2 bases, with 12 bases remaining between them. The DNA for the CDR3 is TGTGCCAGCAGCTGGGCAGGTGGAACCTACGAGCAGTACTTC. Translated, it gives CASSWAGGTYEQYF.

This chain connects TRBV12-3 or TRBV12-4 to TRBJ2-1; the D is unclear. The CDR3 is 13 amino acids. Trimming pared 5 bases from V and 1 base from J, leaving 6 bases between. The CDR3 region is CASSPGSYNEQFF. The CDR3 DNA reads as TGTGCCAGCAGTCCGGGTTCCTACAATGAGCAGTTCTTC.